The 2 T cell receptor beta chains given below trace back to one sample, sequenced in a study of cytomegalovirus exposure and HLA in healthy donors. It was with 60 Vbeta and 13 Jbeta primers that the PCR ran. Sequenced by immunoSEQ multiplex PCR; TCRdb stores in-frame clones only, minus some. The sample has 200,000 or so clones; 87% are singletons. Input material: PBMCs. These receptors originate from a girl under three years old in good health and CMV-seronegative.

This clone appeared a few times. V gene TRBV19 combines with J gene TRBJ1-1; 8 positions agree with TRBD1. The CDR3 covers 15 residues. Germline V CDR1 and CDR2: LNHDA, SQIVND (reference sequence). The V and J ends lost 1 base and 5 bases, in that order; junction bases with no gene match: 6. The DNA for the CDR3 is TGTGCCAGTAGTATAGGGAGACAGGGGAGGACTGAAGCTTTCTTT. Its translation: CASSIGRQGRTEAFF.

The chain joins TRBV19 to TRBJ1-5; D possibly corresponds to TRBD1 (6 bases). Trimming removed 4 bases at V and 0 bases at J, with 13 bases between. This CDR3 region has 16 residues. Germline CDR1 LNHDA, CDR2 SQIVND (reference sequence). In nucleotides, the CDR3 is TGTGCCAGTAGTAACGGGACATTCTATAGCAATCAGCCCCAGCATTTT. Translated, it gives CASSNGTFYSNQPQHF.